Below, 10 T cell receptor beta chains from the same sample are listed, as sequenced in a study of CD8+CD57+ T cells in acquired aplastic anemia. TCR beta VDJ and CDR3 were profiled, and genomic DNA was the template. One entry per CDR3 protein, called by TCRdb with MiXCR from the reads. Among hundreds of thousands of distinct CDR3 sequences, roughly 68% were seen once, and the ten largest hold approximately 3.9%. The specimen sequenced was sorted CD4+, CD8+, or CD8+CD57+ T cells (not recorded which) from PBMCs. The receptors stem from a human donor in good health, serving as a control.

This clonotype was found many times. This chain connects TRBV7-8 to TRBJ1-3, with D possibly matching TRBD1 (5 bases). From germline, CDR1 is SGHVS and CDR2 FQNEAQ. This CDR3 spans 15 amino acids. The ends were cut back, 5 bases at V and 0 bases at J, with 11 bases in the middle. CDR3 amino acids: CASSPGRFSGNTIYF. The CDR3 DNA reads as TGTGCCAGCAGCCCGGGACGATTCTCTGGAAACACCATATATTTT. Full variable domain (remainder filled in from reference TRBV7-8 and TRBJ1-3): GAGVSQSPRYKVAKRGQDVALRCDPISGHVSLFWYQQALGQGPEFLTYFQNEAQLDKSGLPSDRFFAERPEGSVSTLKIQRTQQEDSAVYLCASSPGRFSGNTIYFGEGSWLTVV.

This clonotype has just a few counts. V is TRBV7-9 and J is TRBJ1-2, with TRBD1 matching over 9 bases. Germline CDR1 SEHNR, CDR2 FQNEAQ (reference sequence). The J segment lost 4 bases and the V segment lost 5 bases, leaving 8 bases of the junction unmatched. The CDR3 runs to 15 residues. In DNA form, the CDR3 reads TGTGCCAGCAGCCCAAACAGGGGGCAAGGCTATGGCTACACCTTC. This translates into CASSPNRGQGYGYTF.

This clonotype was observed a single time. The J gene is TRBJ2-7, the V gene TRBV7-8; 7 nucleotides align to TRBD1. Germline trimming cut 1 base from V and 10 bases from J; bases unmatched to any gene: 13. CDR1 and CDR2 from the germline V gene are SGHVS and FQNEAQ. The CDR3 runs 15 residues. The CDR3 reads CASSLGRGPNQPQYF. DNA for the CDR3: TGTGCCAGCAGCTTAGGTAGGGGGCCGAATCAGCCCCAGTACTTC.

As regards this clonotype: Compared with germline, one end of the junction differs, possibly owing to a read error. The rearrangement joins TRBV5-1 to TRBJ2-5, with 7 bases that match TRBD1. The CDR3 has 14 amino acids. Per the germline V gene, CDR1 is SGHRS and CDR2 is YFSETQ. This chain's CDR3 is CASSLANRGVTQYF. CDR3 in DNA: TGTGCCAGCAGCTTGGCCAACAGGGGCGTGACCCAGTACTTC.

This clonotype showed up just a few times. The rearrangement joins TRBV12-3 or TRBV12-4 to TRBJ2-7; D call uncertain. The CDR3 runs to 15 residues. Trimming took 4 bases from V and 4 from J, leaving 17 bases between them. CDR3 bases: TGTGCCAGCAGTTACGAGGCCGCTACTTCTTACGAGCAGTACTTC. Translating gives CASSYEAATSYEQYF.

This clonotype was recorded at least ten times. The genes are TRBV4-2 and TRBJ1-4, with TRBD1 identical over 7 bases. The V gene's germline CDR1 is LGHNA and CDR2 YNFKEQ. V shed 1 base, J shed 7 bases, and the junction held 6 bases outside the gene matches. The CDR3 is 15 residues long. The CDR3 sequence: CASSQGYRGSEKLFF. CDR3 nucleotide sequence: TGTGCCAGCAGCCAAGGGTACAGGGGTAGTGAAAAACTGTTTTTT.

As to this clonotype: Relative to the germline gene, one junction end is altered; a read error may explain this. The gene calls are TRBV5-8 and TRBJ1-2; TRBD1 might be the D (5 bases). The germline gives CDR1 SGHTS, CDR2 YDEGEE. The CDR3 is made up of 14 amino acids. The CDR3 DNA is TGCGCCAGCAGCTTCGGGACCGCTAACTATGGCTACACCTTC. It specifies CASSFGTANYGYTF.

This chain joins TRBV5-6 and TRBJ2-7; TRBD1 is a possible D gene (6 bases). V lost 4 bases, J lost 5 bases, and 13 bases lay in between. CDR3 length equals 13 residues. CDR1 is SGHDT, CDR2 YYEEEE, per germline. CDR3 sequence (DNA): TGTGCCAGCAGCGCAACAGGGACCGACGAGCAGTACTTC. Translating gives CASSATGTDEQYF.

The CDR3, as DNA: TGTGCCAGCAGTTTAGCCGACCTTGCCATCTACGAGCAGTACTTC. This sequence encodes CASSLADLAIYEQYF. The V and J genes are TRBV12-3 or TRBV12-4 and TRBJ2-7; D not resolved. V was trimmed by 0 bases and J by 3 bases, leaving 12 bases between them. The CDR3 totals 15 residues.

The chain employs TRBV12-3 or TRBV12-4 and TRBJ2-3, with D possibly matching TRBD1 (6 bases). V was pared by 1 base and J by 9 bases, with 11 bases between. CDR3 length: 13 residues. The DNA of the CDR3 is TGTGCCAGCAGTTTAGATCGACAGGCCACGCAGTATTTT. Translating it yields CASSLDRQATQYF.